Following are 17 T cell receptor beta chains from one sample sequenced in a study of PD-1 blockade in classical Hodgkin lymphoma (dated by TCRdb to 2020 to 2022). The sample's time point label, decoded: cycle 4 day 1 (C4D1), after about 6 weeks of nivolumab. Every trial patient had relapsed following autologous stem cell transplantation, and prior brentuximab vedotin exposure was what differed among cohorts A, B and C. The library relied on the immunoSEQ multiplex PCR assay. TCRdb holds this immuneACCESS table with in-frame rearrangements only. Some clones are missing; in checked studies, unresolved V genes explain under half, and the rest has no known cause. The sample table contains some 10,000 clones; only one count was recorded for about 82% of them. The top ten clonotypes cover around 43% of the sample. Sample: peripheral blood mononuclear cells (PBMCs), taken before the fourth cycle of nivolumab. These receptors all come from a human donor with classical Hodgkin lymphoma.

The chain couples TRBV5-1 to TRBJ2-6; maybe TRBD1 (6 bases). V lost 3 bases and J 4 bases, leaving 11 bases between the germline ends. CDR3 size: 15 residues. The germline V gene has CDR1 SGHRS and CDR2 YFSETQ. The CDR3 is CASSSTGSGANVLTF. Here the CDR3 DNA reads TGCGCCAGCAGCTCCACAGGGTCCGGGGCCAACGTCCTGACTTTC.

This clone was counted only a few times. The gene calls are TRBV5-4 and TRBJ1-5, with D uncertain. CDR1 SGHNT and CDR2 YYREEE come from the germline V gene (reference sequence). Trimming took off 0 bases at V and 3 bases at J, with 7 bases between the two ends. The CDR3 runs to 14 residues. The DNA for the CDR3 is TGTGCCAGCAGCTTGGCCGGGTACAATCAGCCCCAGCATTTT. Its protein product is CASSLAGYNQPQHF.

This chain links TRBV27 with TRBJ2-7, with D unclear. This CDR3 region has 14 residues. V gave up 3 bases and J gave up 3 bases, with 12 bases separating them. CDR1 MNHEY and CDR2 SMNVEV come from the germline V gene (reference sequence). The CDR3 DNA sequence: TGTGCCAGCAGTTTTATAGGCACTAACTACGAGCAGTACTTC. Its translation: CASSFIGTNYEQYF.

The CDR3, as DNA: TGCGCCAGCAGCTCGAGGGGGGACAAGAGGAGAAACACCGGGGAGCTGTTTTTT. Amino acids: CASSSRGDKRRNTGELFF. The V and J genes are TRBV5-1 and TRBJ2-2, with D perhaps TRBD1 or TRBD2 (6 bases each). The CDR3 spans 18 residues. V was cut by 3 bases and J by 2 bases, with 20 bases left in between. Per the germline V gene, CDR1 is SGHRS and CDR2 is YFSETQ.

This clone is a singleton in its sample. This sequence joins TRBV6-5 and TRBJ1-1, with 10 bases identical to TRBD1. The CDR3 covers 14 residues. Germline CDR1 reads MNHEY; CDR2 reads SVGAGI. Trimming removed 6 bases from V and 4 bases from J; junction bases left unmatched: 5. The CDR3 protein is CASSQGQGTTEAFF. The CDR3 DNA sequence: TGTGCCAGCAGCCAGGGACAGGGGACCACTGAAGCTTTCTTT.

In this sample, this clone turned up once. The chain combines TRBV4-2 with TRBJ1-1; maybe TRBD1 (5 bases). Germline V gives CDR1 LGHNA, CDR2 YNFKEQ. This CDR3 has 14 amino acids. V was pared by 4 bases and J by 4 bases, with 13 bases between. The CDR3 is CASSRKGEGTEAFF. As DNA, the CDR3 is TGTGCCAGCAGCCGGAAAGGGGAAGGCACTGAAGCTTTCTTT.

This clone was seen more than once but under ten times. The chain links TRBV27 to TRBJ1-5; D possibly corresponds to TRBD1 (6 bases). The CDR3 has 14 amino acids. V lost 5 bases, J lost 3 bases, and 11 bases lay in between. Germline V gene data show CDR1 as MNHEY and CDR2 as SMNVEV (reference sequence). The CDR3: CASSIRDNNQPQHF. The CDR3 nucleotides are TGTGCCAGCAGTATCCGGGACAACAATCAGCCCCAGCATTTT.

The chain recombines TRBV19 with TRBJ2-2; 10 nucleotides match TRBD2. Germline V gives CDR1 LNHDA, CDR2 SQIVND (reference sequence). The CDR3 has 16 amino acids. V dropped 9 bases and J dropped 5; count of bases not matched to a gene: 12. CDR3 sequence reads: CASTILAGVGTGELFF. The CDR3 coding sequence is TGTGCCAGCACTATCCTAGCGGGGGTGGGGACCGGGGAGCTGTTTTTT.

The chain has TRBV29-1 and TRBJ1-1; 7 bases are a match to TRBD1. This CDR3 is 12 amino acids long. The germline gives CDR1 SQVTM, CDR2 ANQGSEA. Trimming at V came to 5 bases and at J to 10 bases, leaving 10 bases not matched to a gene. DNA of the CDR3: TGCAGCGTTCCTCAGGGGGGGTTTGGAGCTTTCTTT. Protein sequence: CSVPQGGFGAFF. Filled out from reference TRBV29-1 and TRBJ1-1, the complete variable domain reads SAVISQKPSRDICQRGTSLTIQCQVDSQVTMMFWYRQQPGQSLTLIATANQGSEATYESGFVIDKFPISRPNLTFSTLTVSNMSPEDSSIYLCSVPQGGFGAFFGQGTRLTVV.

The chain has TRBV18 and TRBJ2-6; D might be TRBD1 (5 bases). CDR3 size: 17 residues. V lost 2 bases and J 3 bases, leaving 14 bases between the germline ends. CDR1 and CDR2 from the germline V gene are KGHSH and LQKENI. CDR3 sequence: CASSPSWGSRGANVLTF. DNA for the CDR3: TGTGCCAGCTCACCATCGTGGGGCAGCCGTGGGGCCAACGTCCTGACTTTC.

This clone showed up just a few times. The chain is built from TRBV7-3 and TRBJ1-1, with D possibly matching TRBD1 (5 bases). Germline values: CDR1 SGHTA, CDR2 FQGTGA. V was shortened by 5 bases and J by 4 bases, with 17 bases between the two germline ends. This CDR3 region has 15 residues. The CDR3 sequence: CASSLNTGLGTEAFF. CDR3 DNA sequence: TGTGCCAGCAGCCTAAATACAGGCTTAGGCACTGAAGCTTTCTTT.

This chain joins TRBV5-4 and TRBJ2-1, with D tentatively TRBD1 or TRBD2 (5 bases each). This CDR3 contains 16 residues. CDR1 and CDR2 (germline): SGHNT, YYREEE (reference sequence). Trimming pared 3 bases from V and 6 bases from J, leaving 19 bases between. CDR3 sequence reads: CASSSGTSHSLNEQFF. The CDR3 nucleotides are TGTGCCAGCAGCTCCGGGACCTCCCACTCCCTCAATGAGCAGTTCTTC.

The chain links TRBV7-8 to TRBJ1-1; a weak D match, TRBD1 (5 bases). Germline V lookup: CDR1 SGHVS, CDR2 FQNEAQ. The CDR3 is made up of 11 amino acids. Between the trimmed V and J ends, which lost 7 bases and 7 bases, there was a span of 10 bases. Here the CDR3 DNA reads TGTGCCAGCATTGGGGGTTTTGAAGCTTTCTTT. This encodes CASIGGFEAFF.

The chain carries TRBV5-1 and TRBJ2-5; D could derive from TRBD1 or TRBD2 (7 bases each). The J call may be wrong; the DNA end is better matched by TRBJ2-7. The CDR3 spans 16 residues. Germline V gives CDR1 SGHRS, CDR2 YFSETQ. CDR3 in amino acids: CASSRPPGGGSYEQYF. The CDR3 bases are TGCGCCAGCAGCCGCCCCCCAGGGGGGGGTTCCTACGAGCAGTACTTC.

This chain connects TRBV28 to TRBJ2-2; 9 bases are a match to TRBD1. The CDR3 consists of 16 residues. Germline V gene sequence: CDR1 MDHEN, CDR2 SYDVKM. V trimming: 9 bases; J trimming: 0 bases; junction bases outside the gene matches: 8. The chain's CDR3 is CASIRDRDSNTGELFF. Written as DNA, the CDR3 is TGTGCCAGTATCCGGGACAGGGATTCGAACACCGGGGAGCTGTTTTTT.

This clone was observed a handful of times. The chain employs TRBV12-5 and TRBJ2-1, with 12 bases lining up with TRBD2. Trimming took 2 bases from V and 4 from J; bases not matched to a gene: 3. Per germline, CDR1 LGHNT and CDR2 FRNRAP. CDR3 size: 16 residues. Here the CDR3 reads CASGLSSGGAYNEQFF. CDR3 DNA: TGTGCTAGTGGTTTGTCTAGCGGGGGGGCTTACAATGAGCAGTTCTTC. The whole variable domain, filled in from reference TRBV12-5 and TRBJ2-1, reads DARVTQTPRHKVTEMGQEVTMRCQPILGHNTVFWYRQTMMQGLELLAYFRNRAPLDDSGMPKDRFSAEMPDATLATLKIQPSEPRDSAVYFCASGLSSGGAYNEQFFGPGTRLTVL.

The rearrangement links TRBV25-1 to TRBJ1-6; the match to TRBD1 covers 11 bases. The V segment lost 4 bases and the J segment 10 bases; nucleotides outside the gene matches: 6. The CDR3 length is 15 residues. Looked up from germline, CDR1 is MGHDK and CDR2 is SYGVNS. In DNA form, the CDR3 reads TGTGCCAGCAGTGTCTCCGGGACAGGGGGATCACCCCTCCACTTT. Translating it yields CASSVSGTGGSPLHF.